What follows describes a single T cell receptor beta chain. V gave up 2 bases and J gave up 3 bases, with 14 bases separating them. The CDR3 sequence is 16 residues long. Germline V gene lookup returns CDR1 GTSNPN and CDR2 SVGIG (reference sequence). This entry comes from a study of shared clonotypes between healthy human individuals. Study in general: Per donor, CD8 memory used one plate, CD8 naive used two, CD4 memory used three and CD4 naive used three.

Naivety among CD8 cells was defined by CD45RO negativity and positive CCR7 selection, thereby excluding terminally differentiated effector memory CD45RA+ cells. Using about 190 ng DNA, approximately 30,000 T cell genomes, the sorted-subset replicate PCRs were run. Sequencing used immunoSEQ multiplex PCR; TCRdb keeps in-frame clones, though not all of them. The sample has about 2 million clones; over 85% are singletons. The TCR was taken from a man between 18 and 29 years old in good health. This chain connects TRBV30 to TRBJ1-6; unclear D gene. Sequencing used naive CD8+ T cells sorted from blood. In DNA, the CDR3 is TGTGCCTGGAGTTTGGACGGAATTCACTATAATTCACCCCTCCACTTT. It specifies CAWSLDGIHYNSPLHF.